This is a list of T cell receptor beta chains from one sample in a study of blood T cells in healthy people across ages. TCRdb re-called the 5' RACE reads through MiXCR, storing one row per CDR3 protein. The sample holds 1.5 million to 2 million distinct CDR3 sequences, 28% seen once. Sequenced: blood. These receptors all stem from a woman in her twenties or thirties in good health. CDR3s include the opening cysteine and the closing phenylalanine or tryptophan. D genes are given only for firm matches. Size tells how often a clone was seen (once, few, many) or the class of an expanded clone, and some rows leave it out.

CDR3nt,CDR3aa,d_gene,v_gene,abundance,j_gene
TGCAGCGTTAAAGAATGGAGCGGAAACATTCAGTACTTC,CSVKEWSGNIQYF,-,TRBV29-1,many,TRBJ2-4
TGTGCCAGCAGCCAGCGGGGGGTCGGCACCGGGGAGCTGTTTTTT,CASSQRGVGTGELFF,TRBD2,TRBV7-2,-,TRBJ2-2
TGTGCCAGCAGCTCACTGGGGGGGAGTGCGACAGATACGCAGTATTTT,CASSSLGGSATDTQYF,TRBD2,TRBV9,-,TRBJ2-3
TGTGCCAGCAGTCCCCGGACAGGGGACGAGGAAGCTGGGGCCAACGTCCTGACTTTC,CASSPRTGDEEAGANVLTF,TRBD1,TRBV28,many,TRBJ2-6
TGTGCCACCAGTGACCCATCCCAGGGTGAGACCCAGTACTTC,CATSDPSQGETQYF,-,TRBV24-1,-,TRBJ2-5
TGTGCCAGCAGTGAATATGAAGATAGCAATCAGCCCCAGCATTTT,CASSEYEDSNQPQHF,-,TRBV6-1,-,TRBJ1-5
TGTGCCAGCAGGGATGACCTCAGGGGAGACCCCCTCCACTTT,CASRDDLRGDPLHF,-,TRBV2,few,TRBJ1-6
TGTGTCAGCAGTGAACATGCTGTAGGGCCTGAGCAGTTCTTC,CVSSEHAVGPEQFF,-,TRBV2,few,TRBJ2-1
TGTGCCAGCAAGTCCCGGGTAGGCGGGTACACTGAAGCTTTCTTT,CASKSRVGGYTEAFF,-,TRBV12-3/TRBV12-4,-,TRBJ1-1
TGTGTCAGCAGTCTACAGGGAGGAGGCTACACCTTC,CVSSLQGGGYTF,-,TRBV12-3/TRBV12-4,-,TRBJ1-2
TGCAGTGCTAGAGATATGGACAGGGCCGAGTATGGCTACACCTTC,CSARDMDRAEYGYTF,TRBD1,TRBV20-1,-,TRBJ1-2
TGTGCCAGCAGGTTAGGGGATAATTCACCCCTCCACTTT,CASRLGDNSPLHF,-,TRBV12-3/TRBV12-4,-,TRBJ1-6
TGCGCCAGCAGCTTGGGGACTGGAATGAGCTCCTATAATTCACCCCTCCACTTT,CASSLGTGMSSYNSPLHF,-,TRBV5-1,few,TRBJ1-6
TGTGCCAGCAGTTTATCGTACGGGGTGGATGAGCAGTTCTTC,CASSLSYGVDEQFF,-,TRBV27,few,TRBJ2-1
TGCAGCGTTGAAACTCTCGAGTTCTATGGCTACACCTTC,CSVETLEFYGYTF,-,TRBV29-1,many,TRBJ1-2
TGTGCCAGCAGCATACCGGGACCCCCAACCTACAATGAGCAGTTCTTC,CASSIPGPPTYNEQFF,-,TRBV7-2,few,TRBJ2-1
TGTGCCTGGAGTCTCGGGTACCAAGAGACCCAGTACTTC,CAWSLGYQETQYF,-,TRBV30,-,TRBJ2-5
TGTGCCAGCAGCCCATGGAGCGGGAGTAAAAGATACGAGCAGTACTTC,CASSPWSGSKRYEQYF,TRBD2,TRBV14,-,TRBJ2-7
TGTGCCAGCAGTCCTAGACTAGCGGGATCCTACAATGAGCAGTTCTTC,CASSPRLAGSYNEQFF,TRBD2,TRBV27,few,TRBJ2-1
TGCGCCAGCAGCCAAGAAAGCTCTGGCTTATACGAGCAGTACTTC,CASSQESSGLYEQYF,-,TRBV4-3,-,TRBJ2-7
TGCGCCAGCAGCCAAGATCCCGGGGGCTTAGACATTCAGTACTTC,CASSQDPGGLDIQYF,-,TRBV4-1,few,TRBJ2-4
TGTGCTACCAGTAGTAATGGGTACACTGAAGCTTTCTTT,CATSSNGYTEAFF,-,TRBV19,-,TRBJ1-1
TGTGCCAGCAGCTTAGAGTTCGAGCGGGATCACGAGCAGTACTTC,CASSLEFERDHEQYF,TRBD2,TRBV7-2,many,TRBJ2-7
TGCAGTGCCGGACAGGGGGCTGGTCAGCCCCAGCATTTT,CSAGQGAGQPQHF,TRBD1,TRBV20-1,few,TRBJ1-5
TGTGCCACAGGACAGGGAGGCGAAAAACTGTTTTTT,CATGQGGEKLFF,TRBD1,TRBV6-2/TRBV6-3,few,TRBJ1-4
TGCAGTGCTAGAGATAGGGGGGCTAGCGCCAACAATGAGCAGTTCTTC,CSARDRGASANNEQFF,-,TRBV20-1,many,TRBJ2-1
TGTGCCAGCAGTCCCTACAGGGGGCGGACAGATACGCAGTATTTT,CASSPYRGRTDTQYF,TRBD1,TRBV6-1,-,TRBJ2-3
TGTGCCAGTAGTAAGGGCGATAACTCCTACGAGCAGTACTTC,CASSKGDNSYEQYF,-,TRBV19,-,TRBJ2-7
TGTGCCAGCAGCTCCGCCGGGACTAGCGTCTACAATGAGCAGTTCTTC,CASSSAGTSVYNEQFF,TRBD2,TRBV7-6,few,TRBJ2-1
TGTGCCAGCAGCCGATCCCCGGGACTAACCCACGAGCAGTACTTC,CASSRSPGLTHEQYF,TRBD2,TRBV3-1,many,TRBJ2-7
TGCAGTGCTAGAGTCGGGAGGAGCATTCAGTACTTC,CSARVGRSIQYF,TRBD2,TRBV20-1,many,TRBJ2-4
TGTGCCAGCAGCCAAGTTAACCTTGAAGCTTTCTTT,CASSQVNLEAFF,-,TRBV3-1,-,TRBJ1-1
TGTGCCAGCAGCTTGGCGCGCGGGAGGCCCACAGATACGCAGTATTTT,CASSLARGRPTDTQYF,TRBD2,TRBV7-9,-,TRBJ2-3
TGTGCCAGCAGCCCGGACCACGGGGCCAACGTCCTGACTTTC,CASSPDHGANVLTF,-,TRBV7-2,-,TRBJ2-6
TGCAGTGCTAGAGAACAGGGGGCGGCTAACACTGAAGCTTTCTTT,CSAREQGAANTEAFF,TRBD1,TRBV20-1,-,TRBJ1-1
TGTGCCAGCAGTGACCCACTAGCGGGAGAGCGCGAGCAGTACTTC,CASSDPLAGEREQYF,TRBD2,TRBV6-1,few,TRBJ2-7
TGTGCCAGCAGCCGGGACATGCCTGGTTCACCCCTCCACTTT,CASSRDMPGSPLHF,-,TRBV12-3/TRBV12-4,-,TRBJ1-6
TGTGCCAGCAGCCGAACTAGCGGGAGTTGGGTCAATGAGCAGTTCTTC,CASSRTSGSWVNEQFF,TRBD2,TRBV14,few,TRBJ2-1
TGTGCCTGGAGTAGCGACTACCAGGCCTACAATGAGCAGTTCTTC,CAWSSDYQAYNEQFF,-,TRBV30,-,TRBJ2-1
TGCGCCAGCAGCTCCGTGGGGAATGAAAAACTGTTTTTT,CASSSVGNEKLFF,-,TRBV5-1,-,TRBJ1-4
TGCGCCAGCAGCCAAGATCGGGACAGCTTTCTTTCACCCCTCCACTTT,CASSQDRDSFLSPLHF,TRBD1,TRBV4-3,-,TRBJ1-6
TGTGCCAGCAGCTTCCTGTCGACAGATCAAGAGACCCAGTACTTC,CASSFLSTDQETQYF,-,TRBV7-9,-,TRBJ2-5
TGTGCCAGCAACCCTACCGGGACCGCGGATTATACGCAGTATTTT,CASNPTGTADYTQYF,-,TRBV6-6,-,TRBJ2-3
TGCAGTGCTAGTGCGGAAACTGATCAGCCCCAGCATTTT,CSASAETDQPQHF,-,TRBV20-1,few,TRBJ1-5
TGCAGTGCTGGGGGAAGGCCGTCTCCCTACAATGAGCAGTTCTTC,CSAGGRPSPYNEQFF,-,TRBV20-1,few,TRBJ2-1
TGTGCCAGCAGCGTAGGAGGGGAGAAGCAGTATTTT,CASSVGGEKQYF,-,TRBV9,few,TRBJ2-3
TGCAGTGCTAGACGGAGGGGGCGGAATTCACCCCTCCACTTT,CSARRRGRNSPLHF,TRBD1,TRBV20-1,-,TRBJ1-6
TGTGCCAGCAGCTTAGATCGACTAGCGGCTAGCACAGATACGCAGTATTTT,CASSLDRLAASTDTQYF,TRBD2,TRBV7-2,few,TRBJ2-3
TGCGCCAGCAGCTTGGCCACCAGGTCCGAGCAGTACTTC,CASSLATRSEQYF,-,TRBV5-1,-,TRBJ2-7
TGCGCCAGCAGCTCTCGGACAGGGGTCCCCGGGGAGCTGTTTTTT,CASSSRTGVPGELFF,TRBD1,TRBV5-1,-,TRBJ2-2